This entry features one T cell receptor beta chain sequence. This sample stems from a study of PD-1 blockade in classical Hodgkin lymphoma. This sample's time point: cycle 4 day 1 (C4D1), after 5 to 7 weeks of nivolumab. Each patient's relapse followed autologous stem cell transplantation, and brentuximab vedotin exposure varied. The CDR3 is 15 residues long. V lost 5 bases and J 5 bases, leaving 18 bases between the germline ends. Looked up from germline, CDR1 is LNHDA and CDR2 is SQIVND (reference sequence). Libraries were prepared by immunoSEQ multiplex PCR; TCRdb keeps only in-frame clonotypes and omits some of them. The profile shows about 4,600 clones, 67% of them singletons.

The sequenced sample was peripheral blood mononuclear cells (PBMCs), obtained before the fourth cycle of nivolumab. The sequence came from a human donor with classical Hodgkin lymphoma. This rearrangement joins TRBV19 to TRBJ1-1; weak D call: TRBD1 (5 bases). CDR3 amino acids: CASSRRWTMGTEAFF. The CDR3 DNA reads as TGTGCCAGTAGTCGTCGGTGGACAATGGGAACTGAAGCTTTCTTT.